This TCR beta chain appears in the sequencing data of a study of blood T cell repertoires in COVID-19. Study at large: Italy, Spain and the United States were the sources of the convalescent and acute COVID-19 samples. PBMCs, B-cell-depleted T cells, or T cells were the source of the cDNA or gDNA that made up the material.

Source study methods: How many nucleated cells were present was estimated from reference gene primer amplification. The repertoire was sequenced with immunoSEQ multiplex PCR; TCRdb's copy has only in-frame clones and lacks some. That table is the source of V, J and clone size, and D and trimming were worked out from the DNA. The data contain under 200,000 clones, around three quarters of them singletons. Germline-derived CDR1 and CDR2 are SNHLY and FYNNEI. This CDR3 is 15 amino acids long. V gave up 4 bases and J gave up 3 bases; unmatched junction bases: 6. The age range of participants was about 18 to 100 years, with residence in about two dozen US areas.

The sample taken for sequencing was PBMCs or T cells enriched from blood (not recorded which). This sequence was found in a woman between 65 and 79 years old in a cohort exposed to, infected with or recovered from COVID-19 (not recorded which). The J gene is TRBJ2-1, the V gene TRBV2; 7 positions match TRBD2. The CDR3 region has the DNA TGTGCCAGCAGTGGGGCGCGGGAGAACTACAATGAGCAGTTCTTC. It yields the protein CASSGARENYNEQFF.